This T cell receptor beta chain was sequenced for a study of molecular identifiers for immune sequencing clone quantification. Study-wide findings and caveats: It was shown that clones above 20 RNA copies held over 99% of effector molecules, but under 1% in naive cells. Jurkat TCR RNA that was spiked in from one cell was reportedly detectable among one million naive cells.

By share, this clonotype counts as medium-sized. Its antigen is not known. Bulk TCR library preparation followed previously described methods with listed TCR primers. MiXCR, run by TCRdb on the PCR reads, gives a single entry per CDR3 protein. The profile shows 13,000 or so distinct CDR3 sequences, 18% of them singletons. This receptor was obtained from a human donor in good health. Some libraries in this study had Jurkat cell RNA spiked in. Sequences were obtained from naive CD8+ T cells from blood, with Jurkat cell RNA spiked in. Subset reported: FACS-sorted CD8+CD4-CCR7+CD45RA+ naive T cells.

The CDR3 bases are TGTGCCAGCAGTTACTCGATGGAAGGGGGTGGCTACACCTTC. Translating it yields CASSYSMEGGGYTF. The chain employs TRBV6-5 and TRBJ1-2; D is perhaps TRBD1 (6 bases). The V end was cut by 0 bases, the J end by 7 bases, with 12 bases between. In germline, CDR1 is MNHEY, CDR2 SVGAGI. The CDR3 is 14 residues long.